Below, 8 T cell receptor beta chains from the same sample are listed, as sequenced in a study of blood T cell repertoires in COVID-19. Repertoires were generated with immunoSEQ multiplex PCR, while TCRdb's copy carries only in-frame clones and drops some. In the table there are about 200,000 clones, roughly 88% of which are singletons. Sequenced input: peripheral blood. These TCRs come from a human donor with active or convalescent COVID-19. The donor label of this sample is uncertain.

This rearrangement joins TRBV7-2 to TRBJ1-1; D is uncertain. The CDR3 is made up of 13 amino acids. From germline, CDR1 is SGHTA and CDR2 FQGNSA. V was cut by 2 bases and J by 4 bases, with 8 bases left in between. The CDR3 spells CASSLLRFTEAFF. CDR3 DNA sequence: TGTGCCAGCAGCTTATTACGGTTCACTGAAGCTTTCTTT.

This chain links TRBV21-1 with TRBJ2-1; no check of the table's D call, TRBD2, against the DNA was made. TRBV21-1 is reported as a pseudogene. The CDR3 has 14 amino acids. CDR3 nucleotides: TGTGCCAGCAGCAACGGCTCTAGCGGGAGGCCCCAGTTCTTC. Protein sequence: CASSNGSSGRPQFF.

The chain has TRBV25-1 and TRBJ2-7, with a weak D call TRBD2 (6 bases). The germline CDR1 and CDR2 sequences are MGHDK and SYGVNS. The CDR3 is made up of 18 amino acids. The V end lost 4 bases, the J end lost 1 base, and 23 bases lay between the germline ends. CDR3 coding DNA: TGTGCCAGCAGTGGAAAACGCGGGACTTTGAAGCCTTCCTACGAGCAGTACTTC. The encoded protein is CASSGKRGTLKPSYEQYF.

The J gene is TRBJ1-2, the V gene TRBV5-1, with D possibly being TRBD1 (5 bases). V was shortened by 4 bases and J by 4 bases, with 11 bases between the two germline ends. The germline V gene has CDR1 SGHRS and CDR2 YFSETQ. The CDR3 sequence is 13 residues long. The CDR3 here is CASSQDSSYGYTF. CDR3 DNA: TGCGCCAGCAGCCAAGACAGCTCCTATGGCTACACCTTC.

The chain joins TRBV10-1 to TRBJ2-3; 9 bases are shared with TRBD2. Trimming took 6 bases from V and 5 from J; bases not matched to a gene: 3. The CDR3 spans 13 residues. The V gene's germline CDR1 is WNHNN and CDR2 SYGVQD (reference sequence). Here the CDR3 reads CASSLLAGDTQYF. In DNA form, the CDR3 reads TGCGCCAGCAGCTTACTAGCGGGAGATACGCAGTATTTT.

The chain employs TRBV19 and TRBJ1-5, with 9 bases matching TRBD1. The CDR3 totals 15 residues. From germline, CDR1 is LNHDA and CDR2 SQIVND (reference sequence). V was clipped by 5 bases and J by 5 bases; unmatched bases: 7. CDR3: CASSHRTGVDQPQHF. The CDR3 nucleotides read TGTGCCAGTAGTCATCGGACAGGGGTGGATCAGCCCCAGCATTTT.

The chain combines TRBV2 with TRBJ2-5; perhaps TRBD1 as D (5 bases). CDR1 is SNHLY, CDR2 FYNNEI, per germline. Trimming took 8 bases from V and 2 from J, leaving 15 bases between them. The CDR3 sequence is 14 residues long. In DNA, the CDR3 is TGTGCCAGCCGGAAGACGGACATTCAAGAGACCCAGTACTTC. Its translation: CASRKTDIQETQYF.

The V and J genes are TRBV9 and TRBJ1-6; 10 bases fit TRBD1. V gave up 2 bases and J gave up 10 bases; unmatched junction bases: 9. The CDR3 totals 16 residues. Germline assignment: CDR1 SGDLS and CDR2 YYNGEE. The CDR3 loop is CASSVTRQGANSPLHF. DNA of the CDR3: TGTGCCAGCAGCGTCACGAGACAGGGGGCGAACTCACCCCTCCACTTT.